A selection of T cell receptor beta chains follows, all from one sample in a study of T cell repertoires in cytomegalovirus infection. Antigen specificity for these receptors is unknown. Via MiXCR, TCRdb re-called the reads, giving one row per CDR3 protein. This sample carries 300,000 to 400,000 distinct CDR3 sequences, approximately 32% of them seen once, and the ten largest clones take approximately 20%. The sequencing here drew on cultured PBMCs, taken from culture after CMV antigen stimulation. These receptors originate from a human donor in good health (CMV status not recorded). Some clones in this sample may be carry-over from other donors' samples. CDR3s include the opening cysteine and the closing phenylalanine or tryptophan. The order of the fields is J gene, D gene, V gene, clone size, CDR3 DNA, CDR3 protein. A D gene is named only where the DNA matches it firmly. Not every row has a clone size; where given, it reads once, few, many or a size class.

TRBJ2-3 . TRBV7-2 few TGTGCCAGCAGCCAAAGGACCGCCGCGAGGATTACAGATACGCAGTATTTT CASSQRTAARITDTQYF
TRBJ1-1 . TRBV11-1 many TGTGCCAGCAGCTCGATCTCCGGGACACTGGACACTGAAGCTTTCTTT CASSSISGTLDTEAFF
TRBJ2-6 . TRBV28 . TGTGCCAGCAGTTTCTCCGGGGAAGCTGGGGCCAACGTCCTGACTTTC CASSFSGEAGANVLTF
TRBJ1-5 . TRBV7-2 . TGTGCCAGCACGGTTGGGGGGCAGCCCCAGCATTTT CASTVGGQPQHF
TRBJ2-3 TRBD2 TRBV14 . TGTGCCAGCAGCCAACGGACTAGCGGGGGGCTTACTGATACGCAGTATTTT CASSQRTSGGLTDTQYF
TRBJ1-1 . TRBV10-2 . TGCGCCAGCAGTGAGTTAGGGGCCCCTGAAGCTTTCTTT CASSELGAPEAFF
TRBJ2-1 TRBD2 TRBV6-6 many TGTGCCAGCAGTTACTGGGGGAGAAGCGGGGTATACAATGAGCAGTTCTTC CASSYWGRSGVYNEQFF
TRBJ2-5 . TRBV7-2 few TGTGCCAGCAGCTTAGTAACTATGGAGACCCAGTACTTC CASSLVTMETQYF
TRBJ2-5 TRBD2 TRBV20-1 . TGCAGTGGTCTAGCGGGAGTCGGGGAGACCCAGTACTTC CSGLAGVGETQYF
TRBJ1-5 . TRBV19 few TGTGCCAGTAGGATCAGGACGGGGGCTCGTCAGCCCCAGCATTTT CASRIRTGARQPQHF
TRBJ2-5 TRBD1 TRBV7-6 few TGTGCCAGCAGCTTAGTGACAGGGGGCCCAGAGACCCAGTACTTC CASSLVTGGPETQYF
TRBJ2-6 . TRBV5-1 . TGCGCCAGCAGCTTCACCGACTCTGGGGCCAACGTCCTGACTTTC CASSFTDSGANVLTF
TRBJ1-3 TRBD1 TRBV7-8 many TGTGCCAGCAGCCAGGGAGGGGGCCTTGGAAACACCATATATTTT CASSQGGGLGNTIYF
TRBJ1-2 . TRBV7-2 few TGTGCCAGCAGCTGGGGATACACCTATGGCTACACCTTC CASSWGYTYGYTF
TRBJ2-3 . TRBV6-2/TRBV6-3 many TGTGCCAGCAGTTACCCCGCTGAACCTATGTTGGCGGACGGTGGCGGGAAAAGGGCAGATACGCAGTATTTT CASSYPAEPMLADGGGKRADTQYF
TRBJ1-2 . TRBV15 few TGTGCCACCAGCCTGGGGGTAGCTAACTATGGCTACACCTTC CATSLGVANYGYTF
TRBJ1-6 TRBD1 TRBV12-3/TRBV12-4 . TGTGCCAGCAGCCTTGGGACAGGGGGTTATCCCCTCCACTTT CASSLGTGGYPLHF
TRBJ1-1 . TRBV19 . TGTGCCAGTAGTACCGGGTCCCTTCAAGCTTTCTTT CASSTGSLQAFF
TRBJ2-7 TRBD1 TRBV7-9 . TGTGCCAGCAGCTCTACCCACCAGGGACAGCTTACCTACGAGCAGTACTTC CASSSTHQGQLTYEQYF
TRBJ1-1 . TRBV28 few TGTGCCAGCTCCAATCCGACAGGTGGGGTGAACACTGAAGCTTTCTTT CASSNPTGGVNTEAFF
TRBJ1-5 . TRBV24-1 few TGTGCCACCTCACCGTCAGGGAACAATCAGCCCCAGCATTTT CATSPSGNNQPQHF
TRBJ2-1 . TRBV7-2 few TGTGCCAGCAGCTTAGAGGGGGAGACCCAAAAGCAGTTCTTC CASSLEGETQKQFF
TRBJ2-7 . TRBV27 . . CASSTSDRGYEQYF